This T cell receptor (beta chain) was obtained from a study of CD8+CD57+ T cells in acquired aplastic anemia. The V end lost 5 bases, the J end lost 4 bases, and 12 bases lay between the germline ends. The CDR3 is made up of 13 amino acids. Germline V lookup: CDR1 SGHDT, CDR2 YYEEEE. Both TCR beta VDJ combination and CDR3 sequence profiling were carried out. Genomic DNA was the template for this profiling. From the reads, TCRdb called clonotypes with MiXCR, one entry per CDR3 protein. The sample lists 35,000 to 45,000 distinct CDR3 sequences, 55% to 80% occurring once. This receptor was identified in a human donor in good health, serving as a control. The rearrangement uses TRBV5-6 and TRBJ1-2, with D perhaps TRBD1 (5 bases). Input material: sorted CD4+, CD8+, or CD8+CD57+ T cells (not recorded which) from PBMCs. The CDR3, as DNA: TGTGCCAGCAGGGATGAGGGGATCTATGGCTACACCTTC. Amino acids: CASRDEGIYGYTF.